The present T cell receptor beta chain was sequenced within a study of blood T cell repertoires in COVID-19. The assay was immunoSEQ multiplex PCR, and TCRdb's table has in-frame clones only and misses some. This sample has about 200,000 clones, with 85% to 90% found just once. CDR1 is SGHTA, CDR2 FQGNSA, per germline. The V end was cut by 1 base, the J end by 0 bases, with 7 bases between. CDR3 length equals 15 residues. Sequencing was carried out using peripheral blood. The J gene is TRBJ2-1, the V gene TRBV7-2, with a tentative D call TRBD1 (6 bases). This clonotype originated in a man between 40 and 49 years old with active or convalescent COVID-19. The CDR3 coding sequence is TGTGCCAGCAGCTTAGAGGGGGACTCCTACAATGAGCAGTTCTTC. It yields the protein CASSLEGDSYNEQFF.